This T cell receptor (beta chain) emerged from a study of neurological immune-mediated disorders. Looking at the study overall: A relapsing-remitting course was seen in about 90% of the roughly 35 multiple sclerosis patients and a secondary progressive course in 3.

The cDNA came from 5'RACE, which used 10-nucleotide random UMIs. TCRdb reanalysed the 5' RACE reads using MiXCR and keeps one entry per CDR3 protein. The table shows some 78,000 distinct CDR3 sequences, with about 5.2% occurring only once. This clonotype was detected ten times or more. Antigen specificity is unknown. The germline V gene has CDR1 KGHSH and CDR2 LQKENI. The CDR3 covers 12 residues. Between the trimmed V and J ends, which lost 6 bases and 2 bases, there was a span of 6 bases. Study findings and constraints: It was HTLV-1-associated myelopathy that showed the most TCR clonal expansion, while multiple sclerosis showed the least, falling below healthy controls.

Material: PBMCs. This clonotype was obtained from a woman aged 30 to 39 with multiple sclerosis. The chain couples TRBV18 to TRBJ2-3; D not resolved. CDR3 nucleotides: TGTGCCAGCTCCCCGACCACAGATACGCAGTATTTT. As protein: CASSPTTDTQYF.